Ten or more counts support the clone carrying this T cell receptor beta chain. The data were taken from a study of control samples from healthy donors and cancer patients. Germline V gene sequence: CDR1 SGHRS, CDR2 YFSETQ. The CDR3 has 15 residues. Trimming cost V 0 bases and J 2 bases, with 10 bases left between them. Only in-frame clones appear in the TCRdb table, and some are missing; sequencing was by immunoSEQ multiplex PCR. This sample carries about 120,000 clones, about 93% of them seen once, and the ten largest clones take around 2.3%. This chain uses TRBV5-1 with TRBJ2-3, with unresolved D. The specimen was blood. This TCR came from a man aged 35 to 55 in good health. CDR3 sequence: CASSLGIGSTDTQYF. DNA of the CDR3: TGCGCCAGCAGCTTGGGGATTGGCTCCACAGATACGCAGTATTTT.